This TCR beta chain was profiled in a study of blood T cell repertoires in COVID-19. The ends were cut back, 6 bases at V and 7 bases at J, with 12 bases in the middle. Germline V gives CDR1 SNHLY, CDR2 FYNNEI. The CDR3 loop spans 13 amino acids. Only in-frame clones appear in the TCRdb table, and some are missing; sequencing was by immunoSEQ multiplex PCR. The sample includes 65,000 to 100,000 clones, nearly 90% of them seen just once. The clonotype was recovered from a man aged 45-65 years with acute or convalescent COVID-19. Sequenced input: peripheral blood. This chain connects TRBV2 to TRBJ2-2, with D perhaps TRBD1 (6 bases). CDR3 residues: CASRTGQFGELFF. The CDR3 DNA reads as TGTGCCAGCAGGACAGGACAGTTCGGGGAGCTGTTTTTT.